This T cell receptor (beta chain) originates from a study of identical twins. A universal primer site was created by template switching, with the cDNA bearing unique molecular identifiers. TCRdb re-derived calls from the 5' RACE reads in MiXCR, one entry per CDR3 protein. The sample has 500,000 to 650,000 distinct CDR3 sequences; under 25% are singletons. This clonotype was seen only a few times. Its antigen is not identified. Germline V gene sequence: CDR1 MNHEY, CDR2 SMNVEV (reference sequence). The CDR3 runs 12 residues. Trimming removed 10 bases from V and 9 bases from J, with 16 bases in between. Notes on the study in general: Insertions ran lower in abundant cord blood beta clonotypes, though not in memory repertoires. Diverse VJ usage suggested most zero-insertion clonotypes were not invariant T cells.

This sample was also put to use in a study of yellow fever vaccine responses in identical twins.

This receptor was taken from a woman in her late teens or twenties in good health. This sequence joins TRBV27 and TRBJ2-1; D might be TRBD1 (6 bases). Sequencing was done on a sample of CD4+ T cells sorted from blood. CDR3 protein: CATQGFPGEQFF. CDR3 nucleotide sequence: TGTGCCACCCAGGGGTTCCCTGGTGAGCAGTTCTTC.